This entry lists 7 T cell receptor beta chains sequenced from one sample in a study of identifying expanded T cells in peripheral blood. The data were produced by immunoSEQ multiplex PCR, yet TCRdb's version contains in-frame clones alone and is incomplete. Counted here are some 130,000 clones, around nine tenths occurring once; the ten biggest clones make up around 8.4%. Sequenced sample: blood. Receptors were obtained from a person between 18 and 75 years old in good health.

A single count supports this clone. The CDR3 sequence: CSAAADVATDEQYF. DNA for the CDR3: TGCAGCGCCGCCGCGGATGTAGCCACAGACGAGCAGTACTTC. The rearrangement joins TRBV29-1 to TRBJ2-7; D remains ambiguous. V lost 7 bases to trimming and J lost 5 bases, with 21 bases between them. This CDR3 comprises 14 residues. Germline CDR1 SQVTM, CDR2 ANQGSEA.

This clone was seen once. The chain is built from TRBV15 and TRBJ2-5; 12 positions agree with TRBD2. Germline V gene sequence: CDR1 LNHNV, CDR2 YYDKDF (reference sequence). V was pared by 3 bases and J by 1 base, with 6 bases of the junction left unmatched. The CDR3 has 17 amino acids. The CDR3 DNA sequence: TGTGCCACCAGCAGGGTCCAGACTAGCGGGGGCCAAGAGACCCAGTACTTC. Translation: CATSRVQTSGGQETQYF. Based on the CDR3 plus reference TRBV15 and TRBJ2-5, the full variable domain is DAMVIQNPRYQVTQFGKPVTLSCSQTLNHNVMYWYQQKSSQAPKLLFHYYDKDFNNEADTPDNFQSRRPNTSFCFLDIRSPGLGDTAMYLCATSRVQTSGGQETQYFGPGTRLLVL.

The chain has TRBV6-1 and TRBJ2-7; D unresolved. This CDR3 spans 14 amino acids. Germline CDR1 reads MNHNS; CDR2 reads SASEGT. Trimming left V 6 bases short and J 1 base short, with 13 bases between. The CDR3 DNA reads as TGTGCCAGCAGAGGATGGATGGCGTCCTACGAGCAGTACTTC. It is translated as CASRGWMASYEQYF.

The V and J genes are TRBV10-3 and TRBJ1-3, with 12 bases matching TRBD1. V was pared by 3 bases and J by 1 base, with 10 bases of the junction left unmatched. The germline V gene has CDR1 ENHRY and CDR2 SYGVKD. There are 19 residues in the CDR3. The CDR3 sequence is CAISERGQGAFGSGNTIYF. CDR3 DNA sequence: TGTGCCATCAGTGAACGGGGACAGGGGGCTTTTGGTTCTGGAAACACCATATATTTT.

This sequence joins TRBV5-1 and TRBJ2-6, with D perhaps TRBD1 (5 bases). Trimming shortened V by 0 bases and J by 3 bases, and 13 bases separated the two germline ends. Germline V gene lookup returns CDR1 SGHRS and CDR2 YFSETQ. This CDR3 is 17 amino acids long. CDR3: CASSLEEGALGANVLTF. The CDR3 DNA reads TGCGCCAGCAGCTTGGAGGAAGGGGCGCTTGGGGCCAACGTCCTGACTTTC.

The chain uses TRBV29-1 and TRBJ1-3; D is ambiguous. V was clipped by 6 bases and J by 4 bases, with 10 bases between them. Germline V gives CDR1 SQVTM, CDR2 ANQGSEA. This CDR3 comprises 12 residues. CDR3 sequence reads: CSVKGEGNTIYF. The CDR3 coding sequence is TGCAGCGTGAAGGGCGAAGGAAACACCATATATTTT.

This clone was seen once. This rearrangement joins TRBV6-5 to TRBJ2-5, with 10 bases aligning to TRBD1. Unmatched junction bases numbered 1, after V lost 2 bases and J lost 1 base. This CDR3 spans 15 amino acids. CDR1 and CDR2 from the germline V gene are MNHEY and SVGAGI. The CDR3 is CASSYGTGVQETQYF. For the CDR3, the DNA is TGTGCCAGCAGTTACGGGACAGGGGTCCAAGAGACCCAGTACTTC.